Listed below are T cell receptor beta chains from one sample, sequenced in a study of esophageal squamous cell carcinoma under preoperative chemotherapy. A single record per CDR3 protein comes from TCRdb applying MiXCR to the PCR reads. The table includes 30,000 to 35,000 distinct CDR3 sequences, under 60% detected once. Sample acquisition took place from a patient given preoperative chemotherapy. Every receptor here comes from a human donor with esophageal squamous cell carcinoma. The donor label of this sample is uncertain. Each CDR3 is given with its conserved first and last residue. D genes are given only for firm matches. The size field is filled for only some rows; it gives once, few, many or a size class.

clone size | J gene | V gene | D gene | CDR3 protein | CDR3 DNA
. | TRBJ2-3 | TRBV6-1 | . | CASLAEGTDTQYF | TGTGCCAGCCTCGCCGAGGGCACAGATACGCAGTATTTT
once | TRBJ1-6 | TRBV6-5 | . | CASSSTANNSPLHF | TGTGCCAGCAGTTCGACAGCAAATAATTCACCCCTCCACTTT
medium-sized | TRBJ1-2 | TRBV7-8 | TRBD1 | CASSPRTGVNYGYTF | TGTGCCAGCAGCCCACGGACAGGGGTTAACTATGGCTACACCTTC
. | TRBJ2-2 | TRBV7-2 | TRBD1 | CASSVTGGRLYNELFF | TGTGCCAGCAGCGTTACAGGGGGCCGTCTCTACAATGAGCTGTTTTTT
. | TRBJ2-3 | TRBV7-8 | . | CASSNLGGGADNTQYF | TGTGCCAGCAGCAACCTGGGGGGGGGGGCCGATAATACGCAGTACTTT
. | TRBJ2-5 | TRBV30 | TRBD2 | CASQGGGGPRETQYF | TGTGCCTCCCAAGGCGGGGGGGGGCCCAGGGAGACCCAGTACTTC
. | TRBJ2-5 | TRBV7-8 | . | CASAGLGGGAGDTQYF | TGTGCCAGCGCGGGCCTAGGGGGGGGGGCCGGTGATACCCAGTATTTC
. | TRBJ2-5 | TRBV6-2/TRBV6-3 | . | CARGVGARDGETQYF | TGTGCCAGGGGGGTCGGGGCCCGAGACGGAGAGACCCAGTACTTC
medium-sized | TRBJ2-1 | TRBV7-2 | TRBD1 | CASSSGTGGFYEQFF | TGTGCCAGCAGCTCCGGGACAGGGGGTTTCTATGAGCAGTTCTTC
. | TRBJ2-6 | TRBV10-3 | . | CAVPSAPGANVQTF | TGTGCCGTGCCTTCTGCTCCGGGGGCCAACGTGCAGACTTTC
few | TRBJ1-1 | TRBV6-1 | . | CASGGRFGSMNTEAFF | TGTGCCAGCGGGGGTAGGTTTGGCAGCATGAACACTGAAGCTTTCTTT
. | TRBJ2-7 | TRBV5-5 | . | CASSLVAIYEQYF | TGTGCCAGCAGCTTGGTAGCTATCTACGAGCAGTACTTC
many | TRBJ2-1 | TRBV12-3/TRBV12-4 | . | CASSLSGLYNEQFF | TGTGCCAGCAGTTTGAGTGGACTCTACAATGAGCAGTTCTTC
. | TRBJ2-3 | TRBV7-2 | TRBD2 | CGSSSGGGGTDTQYF | TGTGGCAGCAGCTCGGGGGGGGGGGGCACAGATACGCAGTATTTC
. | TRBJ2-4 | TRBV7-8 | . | CASSNPGRGANNIQYF | TGTGCCAGCAGCAACCCGGGGCGGGGAGCCAATAATATTCAGTACTTC
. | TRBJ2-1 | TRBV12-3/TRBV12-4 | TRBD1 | CASSDDRGVDETQFF | TGTGCCAGCAGTGATGACAGGGGGGTGGATGAGACCCAGTTCTTC
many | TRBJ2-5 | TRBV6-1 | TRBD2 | CASSTGTSGGARETQYF | TGTGCCAGCAGTACCGGGACTAGCGGGGGGGCTCGGGAGACCCAGTACTTC
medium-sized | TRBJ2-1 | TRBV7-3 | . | CASSLIASRTYNEQFF | TGTGCCAGCAGCTTAATCGCTAGTAGGACCTACAATGAGCAGTTCTTC
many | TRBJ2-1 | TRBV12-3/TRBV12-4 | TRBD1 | CASTLDRGQFF | TGTGCCAGCACCTTGGACAGGGGGCAGTTCTTC
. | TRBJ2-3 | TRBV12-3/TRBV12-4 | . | CASSLWGTTDAQFF | TGTGCCAGCAGTTTATGGGGGACCACAGATGCGCAGTTTTTT
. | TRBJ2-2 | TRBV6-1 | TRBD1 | CASRSQGDAGELFF | TGTGCCAGCAGGTCGCAGGGGGACGCCGGGGAGCTGTTTTTT
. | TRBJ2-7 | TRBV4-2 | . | CASSQDSPGSSYEQYF | TGTGCCAGCAGCCAAGATTCACCAGGGAGCTCCTACGAGCAGTACTTC
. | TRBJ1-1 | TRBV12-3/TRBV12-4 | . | CASSRGVGDTEAFF | TGTGCCAGCAGTAGGGGGGTTGGGGACACTGAAGCTTTCTTT
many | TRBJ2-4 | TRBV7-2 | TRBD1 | CASSLGVPGGAKNIQYF | TGTGCCAGCAGCTTAGGTGTCCCAGGGGGCGCCAAAAACATTCAGTACTTC
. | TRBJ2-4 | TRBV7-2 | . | CAGSPGLDQDIQYF | TGTGCGGGGAGCCCCGGTCTAGACCAAGACATCCAGTACTTC
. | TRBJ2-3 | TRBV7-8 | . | CASSRLGGASTDAQYF | TGTGCCAGCAGCCGCCTAGGGGGTGCAAGCACAGATGCGCAGTATTTT
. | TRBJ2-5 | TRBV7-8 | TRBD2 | CASSWTSGGGGASQYF | TGTGCCAGCAGCTGGACTAGCGGGGGGGGCGGAGCGTCCCAGTACTTC
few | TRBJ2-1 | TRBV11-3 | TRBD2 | CASSLGYRSGRAGAANQQFF | TGTGCCAGCAGCTTAGGCTACCGAAGCGGGAGGGCCGGAGCAGCAAATCAGCAGTTCTTC
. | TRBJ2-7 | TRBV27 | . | CASSLVGYEQYF | TGTGCCAGCAGTTTGGTGGGTTACGAGCAGTACTTC
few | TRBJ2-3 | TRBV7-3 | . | CASSFQGATDTQYF | TGTGCCAGCAGCTTCCAGGGAGCCACAGATACGCAGTATTTT
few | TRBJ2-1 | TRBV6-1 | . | CASRRDSLPGGQFF | TGTGCCAGCAGACGGGACAGCTTACCCGGGGGGCAGTTCTTC
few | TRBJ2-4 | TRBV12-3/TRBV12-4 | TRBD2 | CASSSSGRANIQYF | TGTGCCAGCAGTTCAAGCGGGAGGGCGAACATTCAGTACTTC
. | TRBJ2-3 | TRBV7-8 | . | CPSRNPARGAKNTQYF | TGTCCGAGCCGCAACCCGGCGCGGGGAGCCAAAAATACTCAGTACTTT
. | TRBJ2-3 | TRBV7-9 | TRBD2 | CAAGSGGGDPDTQYF | TGTGCCGCGGGCTCGGGGGGAGGTGACCCAGATACGCAGTATTTT
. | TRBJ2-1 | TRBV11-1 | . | CASSLSYPMGGYNEQFF | TGTGCCAGCAGCTTATCCTACCCAATGGGGGGATACAATGAGCAGTTCTTC
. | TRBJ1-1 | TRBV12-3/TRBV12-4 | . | CASSLRSGNTEAFF | TGTGCCAGCAGTTTAAGGAGTGGGAACACTGAAGCTTTCTTT